The clone carrying this T cell receptor beta chain has at least ten counts. At one end the junction does not follow the germline gene, possibly because of a read error. This specimen comes from a study of T-cell reconstitution after alpha-beta-depleted transplantation in children. A TCRbeta library incorporating unique molecular identifiers was prepared. TCRdb re-derived calls from the PCR reads in MiXCR, one entry per CDR3 protein. The sample has hundreds of thousands of distinct CDR3 sequences; 16% are singletons. Specimen: PBMCs from the stem cell graft donor, collected from the stem cell graft. The TCR was taken from a human donor who donated a stem cell graft to a child with acute myeloid leukemia.

CDR3 DNA sequence: TGTGCCAGCAGGGAAGAGGGACCGGGGAGTCACATTCAGTACTTC. Its protein is CASREEGPGSHIQYF. V usage is TRBV6-1 and J usage is TRBJ2-4; D could derive from TRBD1 or TRBD2 (5 bases each). Germline CDR1 MNHNS, CDR2 SASEGT. The CDR3 runs 15 residues.